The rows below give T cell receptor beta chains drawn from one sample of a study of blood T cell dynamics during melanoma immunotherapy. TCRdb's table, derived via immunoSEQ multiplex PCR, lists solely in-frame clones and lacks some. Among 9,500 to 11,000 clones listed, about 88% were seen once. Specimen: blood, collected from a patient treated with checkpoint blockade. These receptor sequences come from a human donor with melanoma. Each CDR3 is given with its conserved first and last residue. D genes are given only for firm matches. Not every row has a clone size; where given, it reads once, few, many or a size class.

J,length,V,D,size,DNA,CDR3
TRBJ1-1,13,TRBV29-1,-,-,TGCAGCGTTGAAGGACGGCTGAACACTGAAGCTTTCTTT,CSVEGRLNTEAFF
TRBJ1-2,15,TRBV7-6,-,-,TGTGCCAGCAGCCCAGGGACACGGACTCTCTATGGCTACACCTTC,CASSPGTRTLYGYTF
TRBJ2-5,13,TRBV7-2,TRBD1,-,TGTGCCAGCAGCCGCGACAGGGGGGAGACCCAGTACTTC,CASSRDRGETQYF
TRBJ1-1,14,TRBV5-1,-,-,TGCGCCAGCAGCTTGTTGGGGTCGGGGACTGAAGCTTTCTTT,CASSLLGSGTEAFF
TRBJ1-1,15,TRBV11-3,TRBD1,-,TGTGCCAGCAGCTCCAGACAGGGGGCGAACACTGAAGCTTTCTTT,CASSSRQGANTEAFF
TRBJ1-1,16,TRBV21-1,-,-,TGTGCCAGCAGCGGACGTCTAGCTACCAATCGCACTGAAGCTTTCTTT,CASSGRLATNRTEAFF
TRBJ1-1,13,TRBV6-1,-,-,TGTGCCAGCAGTGAGATAGGGTGGACTGAAGCTTTCTTT,CASSEIGWTEAFF
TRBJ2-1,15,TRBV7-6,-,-,TGTGCCAGCAGCTTACTTGGCGGGACCTACAATGAGCAGTTCTTC,CASSLLGGTYNEQFF
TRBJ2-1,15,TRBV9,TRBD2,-,TGTGCCAGCAGCGTAGGGACTAGCGGGAGAAGTGAGCAGTTCTTC,CASSVGTSGRSEQFF
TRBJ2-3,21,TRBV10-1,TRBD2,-,TGCGCCAGCAGTGCCAATTCAGGGGCCGTGACTAGCGGGGGGATCACAGATACGCAGTATTTT,CASSANSGAVTSGGITDTQYF
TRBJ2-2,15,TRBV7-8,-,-,TGTGCCAGCAGCTTAGGCAGGCTGAACACCGGGGAGCTGTTTTTT,CASSLGRLNTGELFF
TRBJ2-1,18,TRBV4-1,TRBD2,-,TGCGCCAGCAGGGAACTTATGCGTCGGCGGGAGGGCTCGCATGAGCAGTTCTTC,CASRELMRRREGSHEQFF
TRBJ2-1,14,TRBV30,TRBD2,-,TGTGCCTGGAGTGCCGGAGGGAGGGCCGGTGAGCAGTTCTTC,CAWSAGGRAGEQFF
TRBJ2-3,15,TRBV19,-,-,TGTGCCAGTAGTCCCAGGGTCGCCCTCGCAGATACGCAGTATTTT,CASSPRVALADTQYF
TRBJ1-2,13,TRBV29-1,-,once,TGCAGCGTTGAAAACGGGATCGGCTATGGCTACACCTTC,CSVENGIGYGYTF
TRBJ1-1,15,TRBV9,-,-,TGTGCCAGCAGCGAGGGAGGGGGGGTGAACACTGAAGCTTTCTTT,CASSEGGGVNTEAFF